This T cell receptor (beta chain) is drawn from a study of robustness of blood B and T cell sequencing (dated by TCRdb to about 2018). Broadly, across the study: The goal of the study was to find out how much peripheral blood is required to reliably describe the TCRbeta and IgG repertoires of an individual. Two replicate TCRbeta cDNA libraries were prepared from one shared RNA pool from a single 10 ml draw, serving as technical replicates. In each of the roughly 11 independently drawn blood samples, both the TCRbeta and the IgG repertoires were quantified.

A word on this clonotype: Its recognized antigen is unknown. No qualities accompany the bases; no much larger clone lies one base away.

From its cysteine to its phenylalanine, the CDR3 spans 13 amino acids. CDR3 DNA is the only sequence kept; it has 39 bases, read in frame from the first base. The CDR1 and CDR2 encoded by the germline V gene are SGHDT and YYEEEE. V was cut back by 4 bases and J by 5 bases, leaving a gap of 13 bases between them. The protocol used for the library was PCR. For sequencing, an Illumina MiSeq was employed. cDNA was synthesized with SMARTScribe reverse transcriptase and a 5' template-switch oligo that added a universal priming site. The template-switch oligo carried a 12-nucleotide random unique molecular identifier (UMI) that tagged each cDNA molecule. During reverse transcription, TCRbeta transcripts were targeted using chain-specific reverse primers. Leftover template-switch adapters were removed by uracil DNA glycosylase treatment, and cDNA was purified using a Qiagen MinElute kit. For the first PCR, roughly 20 cycles were run with KAPA HiFi HotStart ReadyMix and step-out primers, split across four 50 ul reactions. Before any further amplification, the products of the first-round PCR were gel-purified. Illumina Nextera adapters were attached in a second PCR of 7 to 8 cycles, and the libraries were then purified and pooled. The UMI barcode for each TCRbeta molecule was captured by a 50-nucleotide 5' read. Turning to the authors' computational methods: The MIGEC toolkit was used to group reads by UMI into consensus reads. PEAR was used to merge forward and reverse consensus reads into final reads. Identical UMI-sequence pairs shared across libraries were treated as cross-sample contamination and removed by a custom decontamination script. MIGMAP, a wrapper around IgBLAST, was used for V(D)J assignment and CDR3 extraction. TCR clonotypes were defined by identical V gene, J gene and CDR3 amino acid sequence, and CDR1 and CDR2 were left unsequenced. The raw public reads went through TCRdb reprocessing: fastp at Q25, MiXCR clone calling, in-frame beta chains kept. Every CDR3 protein is listed once, alongside the most common genes and DNA of its rows. What appears here as the V and J calls and clone size reflects TCRdb's work, not the paper's. Here the sample has around 1,600 distinct CDR3 sequences; roughly 62% occur a single time. The top ten clones comprise roughly 38% of the sample.

mRNA, which captures expressed receptors, was used instead of genomic DNA for quantification of TCRbeta repertoires. Without any cell sorting, leukocytes from the buffy coat were collected into Trizol, and RNA was extracted using the Direct-zol RNA MiniPrep Plus kit. EDTA blood tubes were spun right away at 4 degrees C to separate plasma, buffy coat and red blood cells. Study-wide findings and limitations: Combining 3 or 4 tubes (roughly 29-40 ml blood) brought coverage of the top 10,000 TCRbeta clonotypes close to saturation. Evidence of cross-contamination, likely from batch processing, showed up in one pair of TCRbeta libraries, so the UMI-sequence pairs shared by that pair of libraries were removed. Because EDTA tubes had to be fractionated immediately, the use of EDTA tubes in multi-site collections was limited. The 1,000 most abundant TCRbeta clonotypes from the pooled draws were detected in every single 10 ml sample. No improvement in the overlap of rare TCRbeta clonotypes was observed when tubes were pooled, implying that much larger blood volumes would be needed for rare TCRbeta clonotypes to be captured. Between the technical replicate libraries, approximately 95% of the top 10,000 TCRbeta clonotypes in one library were also present in the other library. The TCRbeta rarefaction curves did not fully level off, which suggests under-sequencing or many low-abundance clonotypes.

The clonotype originates from a human donor in good health. Sequenced sample: peripheral blood. Here the chain combines TRBV5-6 and TRBJ2-7; the D gene is possibly TRBD2, with 5 bases matching. DNA sequence: TGTGCCAGCAGCCTACTTTCCGGGAACGAGCAGTACTTC. Its translation reads: CASSLLSGNEQYF.